These T cell receptor beta chains were read from a single sample in a study of blood T cell repertoires in COVID-19. Method: immunoSEQ multiplex PCR; TCRdb's copy keeps in-frame clones and lacks some. The repertoire consists of about 66,000 clones, with approximately 88% occurring once and the leading ten covering over 6%. Sequenced material: peripheral blood. The receptors were sampled from a woman aged 70-85 years with acute or convalescent COVID-19. The CDR3 runs from the conserved cysteine through the conserved F or W. Fields, in order: CDR3 length, V gene, clone size, D gene, J gene, CDR3 DNA, CDR3 protein. D genes are given only for firm matches. Expanded clones are given a class, and other clones once, few, many or no size at all.

15	TRBV5-1	NA	NA	TRBJ1-1	TGCGCCAGCAGCTTGCAGCCGGGAGCGAACACTGAAGCTTTCTTT	CASSLQPGANTEAFF
16	TRBV14	NA	NA	TRBJ2-3	TGTGCCAGCAGCCCGAGGTGGGACTGGGGCACAGATACGCAGTATTTT	CASSPRWDWGTDTQYF
17	TRBV6-1	NA	TRBD1	TRBJ2-2	TGTGCCAGCAGTGGAAGAGGACAGGGGAGTGGTAACGGGGAGCTGTTTTTT	CASSGRGQGSGNGELFF
14	TRBV5-1	NA	NA	TRBJ1-3	TGCGCCAGCAGCGATGGAGGCTCCGGAAACACCATATATTTT	CASSDGGSGNTIYF
15	TRBV9	NA	NA	TRBJ2-7	TGTGCCAGCAGCGCGGGACACCTAAGCTCCTACGAGCAGTACTTC	CASSAGHLSSYEQYF
16	TRBV19	NA	NA	TRBJ1-1	TGTGCCAGTAGTATAAACGGGGAGGCCCCGAACACTGAAGCTTTCTTT	CASSINGEAPNTEAFF
14	TRBV6-5	NA	TRBD1	TRBJ1-2	TGTGCCAGCAGTTACTCGACAGGGGGCTATGGCTACACCTTC	CASSYSTGGYGYTF
15	TRBV6-5	NA	TRBD1	TRBJ1-4	TGTGCCAGCAGTTACAACAGGGGCGGGAATGAAAAACTGTTTTTT	CASSYNRGGNEKLFF
15	TRBV28	NA	NA	TRBJ1-6	TGTGCCAGCAACCCCCTTAGCTCCTATAATTCACCCCTCCACTTT	CASNPLSSYNSPLHF
13	TRBV9	NA	NA	TRBJ1-2	TGTGCCAGCAGCATGGACAGTAACTATGGCTACACCTTC	CASSMDSNYGYTF
16	TRBV4-3	medium-sized	TRBD1	TRBJ2-1	TGCGCCAGCAGCCAGGAGACCGGGACAGGGGGCAATGAGCAGTTCTTC	CASSQETGTGGNEQFF
16	TRBV7-9	NA	NA	TRBJ1-2	TGTGCCAGCAGCCGACGGGGGGGCCTGACTGACTATGGCTACACCTTC	CASSRRGGLTDYGYTF
14	TRBV19	NA	TRBD2	TRBJ2-3	TGTGCCAGTAGTGTTCCCAGCGGGGTAGATACGCAGTATTTT	CASSVPSGVDTQYF
12	TRBV28	NA	NA	TRBJ2-7	TGTGCCAGCAGTACACCCTCCTACGAGCAGTACTTC	CASSTPSYEQYF
15	TRBV19	once	TRBD1	TRBJ1-1	TGTGCCAGTAGTCGACAGGGAATCGGGCACACTGAAGCTTTCTTT	CASSRQGIGHTEAFF
14	TRBV27	NA	NA	TRBJ1-4	TGTGCCAGCAGTTTCGGAGGGCTTAATGAAAAACTGTTTTTT	CASSFGGLNEKLFF
15	TRBV28	NA	NA	TRBJ2-2	TGTGCCAGCAGTTTAGCCTCCTACTCAACCGGGGAGCTGTTTTTT	CASSLASYSTGELFF
14	TRBV29-1	NA	NA	TRBJ1-1	TGCAGCGTTGGGGCAGGGTCCATGAACACTGAAGCTTTCTTT	CSVGAGSMNTEAFF
19	TRBV7-3	NA	TRBD2	TRBJ2-2	TGTGCCAGCAGCTTAAGGGGGACTAGCGGGAGGGCCCTGACCGGGGAGCTGTTTTTT	CASSLRGTSGRALTGELFF
12	TRBV2	NA	NA	TRBJ1-2	TGTGCCAGCAGTGGACAGAGTTATGGCTACACCTTC	CASSGQSYGYTF
14	TRBV4-3	NA	NA	TRBJ1-1	TGCGCCAGCAGCCAAGGTCTGGGGGGCACTGAAGCTTTCTTT	CASSQGLGGTEAFF
17	TRBV11-2	NA	TRBD1	TRBJ1-2	TGTGCCAGCAGCTTAGAGGGACGGACAGGGGCAAGATATGGCTACACCTTC	CASSLEGRTGARYGYTF
13	TRBV2	NA	NA	TRBJ1-2	TGTGCCAGCGGGCCACAGGGTGCAGATGGCTACACCTTC	CASGPQGADGYTF
13	TRBV7-2	NA	NA	TRBJ1-1	TGTGCCAGCAGCTCCCAGACAGGTACTGAAGCTTTCTTT	CASSSQTGTEAFF
16	TRBV3-1/TRBV3-2	NA	NA	TRBJ1-1	TGTGCCAGCAGCCAAGAGTCTGTCGTCGGGAACACTGAAGCTTTCTTT	CASSQESVVGNTEAFF
14	TRBV28	NA	NA	TRBJ1-6	TGTGCCAGCGGTTCGGCGACTGGGAATTCACCCCTCCACTTT	CASGSATGNSPLHF
15	TRBV5-1	NA	NA	TRBJ2-2	TGCGCCAGCAGCTATCAGGGTTTCGACACCGGGGAGCTGTTTTTT	CASSYQGFDTGELFF
14	TRBV6-5	NA	TRBD1	TRBJ1-4	TGTGCCAGCAGCTTGGACAGGGGTAATGAAAAACTGTTTTTT	CASSLDRGNEKLFF
15	TRBV24-1	NA	TRBD1	TRBJ2-1	TGTGCCACCAGTGCTCCACAGGGGGCGACGAGTGAGCAGTTCTTC	CATSAPQGATSEQFF
14	TRBV6-6	NA	TRBD1	TRBJ1-6	TGTGCCAGCCACCCGGGACAGCCAAATTCACCCCTCCACTTT	CASHPGQPNSPLHF
16	TRBV6-6	once	NA	TRBJ1-5	TGTGCCAGCAGTTACTCAGGGGGTAGGAGCAATCAGCCCCAGCATTTT	CASSYSGGRSNQPQHF
13	TRBV4-1	once	NA	TRBJ1-6	TGCGCCAGCAGCCAAGATCTTGCCAGGACCCTCCACTTT	CASSQDLARTLHF
16	TRBV6-5	NA	NA	TRBJ1-1	TGTGCCAGCAGATACGGGTCAGGGGTACTGAACACTGAAGCTTTCTTT	CASRYGSGVLNTEAFF
14	TRBV28	NA	NA	TRBJ1-2	TGTGCCAGCAGTCTTAGACAGACTTGGTATGGCTACACCTTC	CASSLRQTWYGYTF
15	TRBV7-6	NA	NA	TRBJ2-3	TGTGCCAGCAGCTTAGGGGAGGATCTCACAGATACGCAGTATTTT	CASSLGEDLTDTQYF
14	TRBV29-1	NA	NA	TRBJ1-1	TGCAGCGTGGGCTCGGCCAGGGGTGGCACTGAAGCTTTCTTT	CSVGSARGGTEAFF
17	TRBV5-6	NA	NA	TRBJ2-1	TGTGCCAGCAGCTTCATTCCCGGGACGAAGGGAGGAAATGAGCAGTTCTTC	CASSFIPGTKGGNEQFF
16	TRBV7-3	NA	NA	TRBJ2-2	TGTGCCAGCAGCTTATTACTAGCTAGTAACACCGGGGAGCTGTTTTTT	CASSLLLASNTGELFF
12	TRBV29-1	few	NA	TRBJ2-5	TGCAGCGTTGAAAAGGGGTCGATGACCCAGTACTTC	CSVEKGSMTQYF
13	TRBV28	NA	NA	TRBJ1-2	TGTGCCAGCAGTTCCGGGGGATTCTATGGCTACACCTTC	CASSSGGFYGYTF
16	TRBV9	NA	TRBD2	TRBJ2-2	TGTGCCAGCAGCGTAGGACTAGCGGGAGGGACCGGGGAGCTGTTTTTT	CASSVGLAGGTGELFF
13	TRBV3-1/TRBV3-2	NA	NA	TRBJ1-2	TGTGCCAGCAGCCCGGACAGAGACTATGGCTACACCTTC	CASSPDRDYGYTF
15	TRBV5-1	NA	TRBD1	TRBJ1-3	TGCGCCAGCAGCTTCGGGACAGGGAAGTTGAACACCATATATTTT	CASSFGTGKLNTIYF
15	TRBV9	NA	TRBD1	TRBJ1-1	TGTGCCAGCAGCGGGACAGGGTCGGTAGTCACTGAAGCTTTCTTT	CASSGTGSVVTEAFF
16	TRBV3-1/TRBV3-2	NA	NA	TRBJ1-5	TGTGCCAGCAGCTACGGGGGGGCAGAGGGCAATCAGCCCCAGCATTTT	CASSYGGAEGNQPQHF
15	TRBV18	NA	NA	TRBJ1-4	TGTGCCAGCTCAAATATCGGAGGAACTAATGAAAAACTGTTTTTT	CASSNIGGTNEKLFF
14	TRBV9	NA	TRBD1	TRBJ2-7	TGTGCCAGCAGCCCCTTCGACAGGGCAAGCGAGCAGTACTTC	CASSPFDRASEQYF
15	TRBV28	NA	TRBD1	TRBJ1-2	TGTGCCAGCAGTGAAGGGGGACAGCTTAACTATGGCTACACCTTC	CASSEGGQLNYGYTF
14	TRBV29-1	NA	TRBD1	TRBJ2-3	TGCAGCGTTGATGGACAGGGGGCATCAGATACGCAGTATTTT	CSVDGQGASDTQYF
15	TRBV6-5	NA	TRBD1	TRBJ1-2	TGTGCCAGCAGTTACTCTACAGGGGGCTTCTATGGCTACACCTTC	CASSYSTGGFYGYTF
16	TRBV10-3	once	NA	TRBJ1-4	TGTGCCATCAGTGAGTCGAAAAGAGCAACTAATGAAAAACTGTTTTTT	CAISESKRATNEKLFF
12	TRBV2	NA	NA	TRBJ1-1	TGTGCCAGCAGTCCTACCGGTCCTGAAGCTTTCTTT	CASSPTGPEAFF
16	TRBV6-5	few	TRBD2	TRBJ2-1	TGTGCCAGCAGTTACACCGCCGGGACTAGCGGGGGTAGGAAGTTCTTC	CASSYTAGTSGGRKFF